These T cell receptor beta chains were read from a single sample in a study of T cells in Graves' hyperthyroidism and ophthalmopathy. TCRdb independently ran MiXCR on the multiplex PCR reads; one entry per CDR3 protein. The table shows 600,000 or so distinct CDR3 sequences, with 11% to 15% occurring only once. Sequencing was carried out using blood. The receptors were sampled from a woman under 30 with Graves' ophthalmopathy. CDR3s include the opening cysteine and the closing phenylalanine or tryptophan. The D gene is left open where the match is weak. Rows may omit the clone size; those that give it use once, few, many or a size class.

clone_size	v_call	d_call	j_call	cdr3_aa	cdr3_nt
.	TRBV29-1	.	TRBJ1-2	CSVSTSGYTF	TGCAGCGTTTCTACGTCCGGCTACACCTTC
few	TRBV7-9	.	TRBJ1-2	CASSLGGRFRYTF	TGTGCCAGCAGCTTAGGGGGCCGATTTCGCTACACCTTC
many	TRBV30	.	TRBJ2-5	CAWSPLWPREKTQYF	TGTGCCTGGAGTCCTCTTTGGCCTCGAGAGAAGACCCAGTACTTC
many	TRBV5-1	.	TRBJ1-2	CASSLALGQGQNGYTF	TGCGCCAGCAGCTTGGCCCTTGGGCAAGGACAAAATGGCTACACCTTC
.	TRBV6-1	TRBD1	TRBJ2-7	CASNPDRHRYEQYF	TGTGCCAGCAACCCGGACAGGCACAGGTACGAGCAGTACTTC
few	TRBV5-1	TRBD1	TRBJ1-1	CASSLGQINTETFF	TGCGCCAGCAGCCTGGGACAGATAAACACTGAAACTTTCTTT
many	TRBV5-1	.	TRBJ2-5	CASSLQGYQETQYF	TGCGCCAGCAGCTTGCAGGGGTACCAAGAGACCCAGTACTTC
many	TRBV30	TRBD1	TRBJ2-1	CAWRRTGGPYNEQFF	TGTGCCTGGAGGAGGACAGGGGGACCCTACAATGAGCAGTTCTTC
few	TRBV25-1	.	TRBJ1-5	CASSEWGDLNQPQHF	TGTGCCAGCAGTGAATGGGGTGACCTCAATCAGCCCCAGCATTTT
many	TRBV9	TRBD2	TRBJ2-7	CASSAQLGTSENSYEQYF	TGTGCCAGCAGCGCTCAATTAGGGACTAGCGAAAACTCCTACGAGCAGTACTTC
many	TRBV11-2	.	TRBJ2-1	CASSLLQGRGQFF	TGTGCCAGCAGCTTACTACAGGGACGGGGGCAGTTCTTC
.	TRBV7-8	TRBD2	TRBJ2-7	CASSLALAGGRSYEQYF	TGTGCCAGCAGCTTAGCCCTAGCGGGAGGGCGCTCCTACGAGCAGTACTTC
many	TRBV6-1	TRBD1	TRBJ2-7	CASVQGIHEQYF	TGTGCCAGCGTACAGGGGATCCACGAGCAGTACTTC
many	TRBV7-9	.	TRBJ2-1	CASSWSGSRNEQFF	TGTGCCAGCAGCTGGTCCGGGAGTCGAAATGAGCAGTTCTTC
.	TRBV6-5	TRBD2	TRBJ2-1	CASSYSAGLAGGYNEQFF	TGTGCCAGCAGTTACTCTGCCGGACTAGCGGGAGGTTACAATGAGCAGTTCTTC
few	TRBV19	.	TRBJ1-2	CASFDGSGNYGYTF	TGTGCCAGTTTCGACGGGTCCGGAAACTATGGCTACACCTTC
.	TRBV19	.	TRBJ1-5	CATRGQFNQPQHF	TGTGCCACCCGCGGACAGTTCAATCAGCCCCAGCATTTT
many	TRBV30	.	TRBJ2-5	CAWRLYQETQYF	TGTGCCTGGAGGCTGTACCAAGAGACCCAGTACTTC
.	TRBV11-2	TRBD2	TRBJ2-1	CASSSPGGLAGGRGEQFF	TGTGCCAGCAGCTCCCCGGGGGGACTAGCGGGGGGGAGAGGTGAGCAGTTCTTC
many	TRBV3-1	.	TRBJ2-7	CASSQGGGAAYEQYF	TGTGCCAGCAGCCAAGGAGGAGGGGCTGCATACGAGCAGTACTTC
many	TRBV27	.	TRBJ2-3	CASSFPGLVNTQYF	TGTGCCAGCAGTTTCCCGGGACTTGTCAATACGCAGTATTTT
many	TRBV7-8	.	TRBJ2-6	CASSFRATGANVLTF	TGTGCCAGCAGCTTTAGGGCTACTGGGGCCAACGTCCTGACTTTC
many	TRBV13	.	TRBJ2-3	CASSPWGFGRGDTQYF	TGTGCCAGCAGCCCTTGGGGCTTCGGGCGGGGAGATACGCAGTATTTT
many	TRBV12-5	TRBD2	TRBJ2-7	CASGRGLVLGEQYF	TGTGCTAGTGGCCGTGGACTAGTCCTGGGGGAGCAGTACTTC
.	TRBV9	.	TRBJ2-7	CASSPMRDPRDEQYF	TGTGCCAGCAGCCCCATGCGGGACCCGCGGGACGAGCAGTACTTC
many	TRBV27	TRBD2	TRBJ2-1	CASSLRGLANEQFF	TGTGCCAGCAGTTTACGGGGACTAGCCAATGAGCAGTTCTTC